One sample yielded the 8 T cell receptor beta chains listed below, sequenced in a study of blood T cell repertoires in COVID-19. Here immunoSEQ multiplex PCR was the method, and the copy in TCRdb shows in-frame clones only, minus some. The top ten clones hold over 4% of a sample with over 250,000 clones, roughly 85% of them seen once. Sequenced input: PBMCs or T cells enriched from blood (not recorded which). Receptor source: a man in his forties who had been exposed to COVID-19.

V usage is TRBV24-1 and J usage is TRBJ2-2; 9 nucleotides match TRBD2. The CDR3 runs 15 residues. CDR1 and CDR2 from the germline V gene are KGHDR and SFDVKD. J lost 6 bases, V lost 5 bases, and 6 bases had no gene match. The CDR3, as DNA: TGTGCCACCAGTGTCGCGGGAGGGATTTCCGGGGAGCTGTTTTTT. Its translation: CATSVAGGISGELFF.

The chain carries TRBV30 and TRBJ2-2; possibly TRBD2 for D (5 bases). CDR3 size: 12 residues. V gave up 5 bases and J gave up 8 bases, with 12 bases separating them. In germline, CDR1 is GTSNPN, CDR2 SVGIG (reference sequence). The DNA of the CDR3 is TGTGCCTGGGCTACGCGGGCGGGGGAGCTGTTTTTT. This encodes CAWATRAGELFF.

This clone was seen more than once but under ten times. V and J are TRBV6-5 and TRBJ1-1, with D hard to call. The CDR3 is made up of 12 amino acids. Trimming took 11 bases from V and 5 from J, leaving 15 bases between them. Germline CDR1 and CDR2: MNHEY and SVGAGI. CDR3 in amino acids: CAAKAARTEAFF. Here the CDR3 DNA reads TGTGCCGCCAAGGCGGCCCGGACTGAAGCTTTCTTT.

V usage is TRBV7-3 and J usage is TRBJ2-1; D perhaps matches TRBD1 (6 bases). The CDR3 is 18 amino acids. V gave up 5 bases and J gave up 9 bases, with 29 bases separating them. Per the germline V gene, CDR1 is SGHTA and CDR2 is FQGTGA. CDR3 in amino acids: CASSLFPLGGVERSEQFF. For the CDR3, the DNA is TGTGCCAGCAGCCTATTCCCATTAGGGGGAGTGGAAAGGAGTGAGCAGTTCTTC.

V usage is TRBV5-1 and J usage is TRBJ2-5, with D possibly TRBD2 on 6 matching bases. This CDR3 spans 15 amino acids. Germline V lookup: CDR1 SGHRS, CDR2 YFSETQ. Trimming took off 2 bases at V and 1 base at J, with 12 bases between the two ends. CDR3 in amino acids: CASSLLGTPQETQYF. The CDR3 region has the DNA TGCGCCAGCAGCTTACTTGGGACTCCCCAAGAGACCCAGTACTTC.

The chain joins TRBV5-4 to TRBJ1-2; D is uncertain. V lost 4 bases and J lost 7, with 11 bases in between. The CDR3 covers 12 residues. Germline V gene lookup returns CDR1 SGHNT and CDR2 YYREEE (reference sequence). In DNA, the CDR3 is TGTGCCAGCAGCAGTCCGGGTCGTGGCTACACCTTC. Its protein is CASSSPGRGYTF.

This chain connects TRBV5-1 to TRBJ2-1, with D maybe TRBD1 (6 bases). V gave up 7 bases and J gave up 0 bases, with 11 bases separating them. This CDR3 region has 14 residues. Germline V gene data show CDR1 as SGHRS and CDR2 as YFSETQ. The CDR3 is CASQQDSSYNEQFF. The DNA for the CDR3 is TGCGCCAGCCAGCAGGACAGCTCCTACAATGAGCAGTTCTTC.

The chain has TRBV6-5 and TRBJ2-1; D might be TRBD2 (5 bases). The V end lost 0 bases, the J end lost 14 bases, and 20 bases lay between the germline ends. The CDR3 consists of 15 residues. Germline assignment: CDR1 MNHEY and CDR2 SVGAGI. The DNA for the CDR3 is TGTGCCAGCAGTTACTCGAAGTTTAGTAGCGTTGGGGAGTTCTTC. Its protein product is CASSYSKFSSVGEFF.